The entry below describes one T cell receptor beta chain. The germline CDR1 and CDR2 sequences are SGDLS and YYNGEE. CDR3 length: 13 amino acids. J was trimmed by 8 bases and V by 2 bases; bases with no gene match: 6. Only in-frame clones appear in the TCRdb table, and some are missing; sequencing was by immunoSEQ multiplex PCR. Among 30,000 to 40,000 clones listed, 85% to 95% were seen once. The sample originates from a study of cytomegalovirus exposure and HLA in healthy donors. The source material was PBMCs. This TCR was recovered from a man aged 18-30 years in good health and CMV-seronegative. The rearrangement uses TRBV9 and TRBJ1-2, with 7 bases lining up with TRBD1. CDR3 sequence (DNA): TGTGCCAGCAGCGTTCGACAGGGACGGGGCTACACCTTC. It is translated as CASSVRQGRGYTF.